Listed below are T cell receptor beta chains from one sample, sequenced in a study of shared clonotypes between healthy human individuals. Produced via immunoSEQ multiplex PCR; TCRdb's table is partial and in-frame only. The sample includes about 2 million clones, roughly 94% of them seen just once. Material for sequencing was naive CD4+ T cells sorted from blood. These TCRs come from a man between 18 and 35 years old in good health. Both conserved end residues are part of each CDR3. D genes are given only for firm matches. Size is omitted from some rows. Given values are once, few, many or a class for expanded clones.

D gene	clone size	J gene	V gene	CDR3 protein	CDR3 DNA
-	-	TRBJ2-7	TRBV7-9	CASSLNGNYEQYF	TGTGCCAGCAGCTTAAATGGGAACTACGAGCAGTACTTC
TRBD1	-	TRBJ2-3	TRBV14	CASRDRVGPTDTQYF	TGTGCCAGCAGGGACAGGGTAGGGCCCACAGATACGCAGTATTTT
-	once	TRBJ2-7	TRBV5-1	CASSWREGQVFSSTYEQYF	TGCGCCAGCAGCTGGAGGGAGGGACAGGTCTTTTCCTCGACCTACGAGCAGTACTTC
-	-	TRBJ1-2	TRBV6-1	CASRLAGVQGYTF	TGTGCCAGCAGATTAGCAGGGGTGCAGGGCTACACCTTC
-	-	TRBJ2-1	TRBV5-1	CASRRALSSYNEQFF	TGCGCCAGCAGACGAGCCCTGAGCTCCTACAATGAGCAGTTCTTC
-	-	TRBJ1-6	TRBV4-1	CASSQVVRGNSPLHF	TGCGCCAGCAGCCAAGTTGTGAGGGGAAATTCACCCCTCCACTTT
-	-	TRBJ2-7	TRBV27	CATRRGSAALSYEQYF	TGTGCTACCAGGAGGGGGTCAGCGGCACTATCTTACGAGCAGTACTTC
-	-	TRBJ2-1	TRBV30	CAWSSMIGWKFF	TGTGCCTGGAGTTCGATGATCGGGTGGAAGTTCTTC
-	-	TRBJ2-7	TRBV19	CASSIRDNSYEQYF	TGTGCCAGTAGTATCAGGGACAACTCCTACGAGCAGTACTTC
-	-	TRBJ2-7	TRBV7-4	CASSSGDGSEYEQYF	TGTGCCAGCAGCTCTGGGGACGGCAGCGAGTACGAGCAGTACTTC
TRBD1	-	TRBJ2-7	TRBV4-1	CASSQESGTGGYYEQYF	TGCGCCAGCAGCCAAGAATCCGGGACAGGGGGCTATTACGAGCAGTACTTC
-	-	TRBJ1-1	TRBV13	CASSWDKMNTEAFF	TGTGCCAGCAGCTGGGACAAGATGAACACTGAAGCTTTCTTT
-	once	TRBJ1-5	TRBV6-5	CASGGGWYQPQHF	TGTGCCAGCGGAGGGGGTTGGTATCAGCCCCAGCATTTT